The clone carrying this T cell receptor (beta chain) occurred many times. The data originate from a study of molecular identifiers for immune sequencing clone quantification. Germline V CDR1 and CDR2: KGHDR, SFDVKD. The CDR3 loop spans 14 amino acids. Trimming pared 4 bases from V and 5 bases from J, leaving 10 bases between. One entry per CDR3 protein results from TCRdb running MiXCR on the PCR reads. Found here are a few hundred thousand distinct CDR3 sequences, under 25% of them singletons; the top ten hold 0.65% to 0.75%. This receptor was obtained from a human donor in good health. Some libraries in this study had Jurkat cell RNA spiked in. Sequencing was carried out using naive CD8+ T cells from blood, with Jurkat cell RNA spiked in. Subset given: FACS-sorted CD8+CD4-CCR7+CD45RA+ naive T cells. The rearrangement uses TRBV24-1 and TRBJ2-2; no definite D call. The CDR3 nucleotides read TGTGCCACCAGTGACCCCATAAAGACCGGGGAGCTGTTTTTT. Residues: CATSDPIKTGELFF.